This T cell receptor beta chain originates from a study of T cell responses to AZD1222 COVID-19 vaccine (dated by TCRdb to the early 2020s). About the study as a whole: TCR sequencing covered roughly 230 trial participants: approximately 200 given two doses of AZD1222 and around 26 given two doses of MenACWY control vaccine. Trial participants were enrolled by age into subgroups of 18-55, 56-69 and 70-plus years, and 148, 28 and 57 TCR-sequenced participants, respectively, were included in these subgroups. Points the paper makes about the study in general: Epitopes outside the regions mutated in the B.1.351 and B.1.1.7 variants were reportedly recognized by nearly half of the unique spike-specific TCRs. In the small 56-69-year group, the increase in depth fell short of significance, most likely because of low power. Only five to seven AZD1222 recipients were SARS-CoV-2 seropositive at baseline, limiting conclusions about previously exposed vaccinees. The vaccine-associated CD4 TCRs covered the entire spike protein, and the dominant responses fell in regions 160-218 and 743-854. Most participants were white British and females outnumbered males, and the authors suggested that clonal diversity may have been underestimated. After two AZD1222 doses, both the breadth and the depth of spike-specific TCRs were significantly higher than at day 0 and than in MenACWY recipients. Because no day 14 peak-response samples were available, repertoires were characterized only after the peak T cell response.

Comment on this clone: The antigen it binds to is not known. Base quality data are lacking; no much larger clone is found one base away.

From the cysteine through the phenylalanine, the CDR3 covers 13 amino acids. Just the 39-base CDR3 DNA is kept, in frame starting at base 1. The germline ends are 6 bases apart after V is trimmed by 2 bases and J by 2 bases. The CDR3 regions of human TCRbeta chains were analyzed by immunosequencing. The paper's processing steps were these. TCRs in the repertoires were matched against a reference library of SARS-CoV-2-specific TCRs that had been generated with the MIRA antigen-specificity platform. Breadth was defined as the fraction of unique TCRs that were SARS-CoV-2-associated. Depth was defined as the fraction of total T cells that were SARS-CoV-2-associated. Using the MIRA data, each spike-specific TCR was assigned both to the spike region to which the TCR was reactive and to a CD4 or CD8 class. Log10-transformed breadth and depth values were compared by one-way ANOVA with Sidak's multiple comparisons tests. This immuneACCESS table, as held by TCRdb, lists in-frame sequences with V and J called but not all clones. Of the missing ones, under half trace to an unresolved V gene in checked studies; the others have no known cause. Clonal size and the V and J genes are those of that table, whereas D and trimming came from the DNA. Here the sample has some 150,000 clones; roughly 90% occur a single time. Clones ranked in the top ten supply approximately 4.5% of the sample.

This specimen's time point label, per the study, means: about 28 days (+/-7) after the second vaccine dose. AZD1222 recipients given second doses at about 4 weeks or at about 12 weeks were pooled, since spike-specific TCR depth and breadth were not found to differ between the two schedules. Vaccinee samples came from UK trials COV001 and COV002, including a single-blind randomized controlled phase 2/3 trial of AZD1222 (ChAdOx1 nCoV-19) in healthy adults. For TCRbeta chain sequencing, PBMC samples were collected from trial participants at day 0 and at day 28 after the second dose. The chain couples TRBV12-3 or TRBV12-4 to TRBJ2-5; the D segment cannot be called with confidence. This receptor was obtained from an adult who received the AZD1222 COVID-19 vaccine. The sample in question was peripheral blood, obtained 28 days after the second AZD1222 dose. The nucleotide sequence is TGTGCCAGCAGTTTACGAGAACAAGAGACCCAGTACTTC. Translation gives CASSLREQETQYF.